The 25 T cell receptor beta chains below come from one sample, sequenced in a study of CD8 T cells in Susac syndrome. Roughly 0.5 to 1 ug RNA was reverse transcribed with random hexamers. TCRdb reprocessed the immunoSEQ multiplex PCR reads with MiXCR, giving one entry per CDR3 protein. The sample includes approximately 50,000 distinct CDR3 sequences, over 90% of them seen just once. Specimen: CD8+ T cells from PBMCs. The source of these receptors is a human donor with Susac syndrome.

This chain uses TRBV15 with TRBJ2-5, with TRBD1 matching 9 bases. The V segment lost 5 bases and the J segment 4 bases; nucleotides outside the gene matches: 5. This CDR3 is built from 14 residues. Germline values: CDR1 LNHNV, CDR2 YYDKDF (reference sequence). This CDR3 is CATSPGQGGETQYF. In nucleotides, the CDR3 is TGTGCCACCAGCCCGGGACAGGGTGGAGAGACCCAGTACTTC.

This chain uses TRBV24-1 with TRBJ2-2, with D perhaps TRBD1 (6 bases). Germline V gives CDR1 KGHDR, CDR2 SFDVKD. The CDR3 runs 15 residues. V was clipped by 10 bases and J by 6 bases, with 20 bases between them. As DNA, the CDR3 is TGTGCCACACCGCAGGACAGACGCCGTTCCGGGGAGCTGTTTTTT. This gives the protein CATPQDRRRSGELFF.

The chain couples TRBV30 to TRBJ1-3; D might be TRBD1 (6 bases). The V gene lost 0 bases and the J gene lost 9 bases, with 15 bases spanning the gap. Germline V lookup: CDR1 GTSNPN, CDR2 SVGIG (reference sequence). The CDR3 spans 14 residues. CDR3 sequence reads: CAWSVRGGLFTIYF. CDR3 bases: TGTGCCTGGAGTGTACGGGGGGGCCTCTTCACCATATATTTT.

The V call is TRBV30, the J call TRBJ2-2; D gene unclear. This CDR3 is built from 16 residues. CDR1 is GTSNPN, CDR2 SVGIG, per germline (reference sequence). V was pared by 0 bases and J by 0 bases, with 11 bases between. The CDR3 coding sequence is TGTGCCTGGAGTGTAGTGGCAGTCGCGAACACCGGGGAGCTGTTTTTT. It specifies CAWSVVAVANTGELFF.

The chain combines TRBV19 with TRBJ2-1, with TRBD2 identical over 9 bases. From germline, CDR1 is LNHDA and CDR2 SQIVND (reference sequence). The V and J ends lost 7 bases and 5 bases, in that order; junction bases with no gene match: 6. The CDR3 has 14 amino acids. This CDR3 reads CASIGASGDNEQFF. Here the CDR3 DNA reads TGTGCCAGTATCGGGGCTAGCGGGGACAATGAGCAGTTCTTC.

The chain is built from TRBV20-1 and TRBJ2-1; perhaps TRBD1 as D (5 bases). V was clipped by 0 bases and J by 7 bases, with 13 bases between them. The CDR3 contains 14 residues. Per germline, CDR1 DFQATT and CDR2 SNEGSKA (reference sequence). The CDR3 nucleotides are TGCAGTGCTAGAGATCAGGCAGGGTTTAATGAGCAGTTCTTC. Translating gives CSARDQAGFNEQFF.

The chain uses TRBV13 and TRBJ2-6; no clear D. The CDR3 spans 14 residues. Looked up from germline, CDR1 is PRHDT and CDR2 is FYEKMQ (reference sequence). Trimming removed 0 bases from V and 4 bases from J, with 4 bases in between. DNA for the CDR3: TGTGCCAGCAGCTTAGGGAACGGGGCCAACGTCCTGACTTTC. Protein product: CASSLGNGANVLTF. The full variable domain, with the rest looked up from reference TRBV13 and TRBJ2-6, is AAGVIQSPRHLIKEKRETATLKCYPIPRHDTVYWYQQGPGQDPQFLISFYEKMQSDKGSIPDRFSAQQFSDYHSELNMSSLELGDSALYFCASSLGNGANVLTFGAGSRLTVL.

This rearrangement joins TRBV20-1 to TRBJ2-7; 11 bases fit TRBD1. Germline V CDR1 and CDR2: DFQATT, SNEGSKA (reference sequence). Trimming at V came to 3 bases and at J to 4 bases, leaving 11 bases not matched to a gene. This CDR3 comprises 16 residues. The CDR3 DNA reads TGCAGTGCTAGTAGAGAGGGACAGGGGGAGGGATACGAGCAGTACTTC. This codes for CSASREGQGEGYEQYF.

V gene TRBV5-1 combines with J gene TRBJ1-2; perhaps TRBD1 as D (6 bases). V was clipped by 0 bases and J by 4 bases, with 10 bases between them. CDR1 and CDR2 (germline): SGHRS, YFSETQ. The CDR3 has 14 residues. The CDR3: CASSLEGGLYGYTF. The CDR3 bases are TGCGCCAGCAGCTTGGAGGGGGGCCTCTATGGCTACACCTTC. The full variable domain, in which reference TRBV5-1 and TRBJ1-2 provide the parts outside the CDR3, is KAGVTQTPRYLIKTRGQQVTLSCSPISGHRSVSWYQQTPGQGLQFLFEYFSETQRNKGNFPGRFSGRQFSNSRSEMNVSTLELGDSALYLCASSLEGGLYGYTFGSGTRLTVV.

The chain combines TRBV28 with TRBJ1-2; D may be TRBD1 (5 bases). V was shortened by 6 bases and J by 4 bases, with 9 bases between the two germline ends. This CDR3 contains 12 residues. Germline CDR1 is MDHEN and CDR2 is SYDVKM. The CDR3 here is CASSRGVYGYTF. The CDR3 DNA reads as TGTGCCAGCAGCCGGGGCGTCTATGGCTACACCTTC.

The chain couples TRBV4-1 to TRBJ2-7; D is uncertain. This CDR3 is 13 amino acids long. V was shortened by 1 base and J by 5 bases, with 9 bases between the two germline ends. Germline CDR1 is MGHRA and CDR2 is YSYEKL. CDR3 DNA sequence: TGCGCCAGCAGCCAAGGGGCGTCGAACGAGCAGTACTTC. Its protein is CASSQGASNEQYF.

The V call is TRBV4-3, the J call TRBJ2-7, with 8 bases that match TRBD1. Germline-derived CDR1 and CDR2 are LGHNA and YSLEER. The CDR3 loop spans 14 amino acids. The V gene end was trimmed by 8 bases and the J gene end by 3 bases; junction bases not matched to a gene: 9. DNA of the CDR3: TGCGCCAGCCGAAAGACCGGGACAGGCTACGAGCAGTACTTC. Translating it yields CASRKTGTGYEQYF.

V and J are TRBV12-3 or TRBV12-4 and TRBJ2-2, with D possibly being TRBD2 (5 bases). Trimming shortened V by 7 bases and J by 9 bases, and 9 bases separated the two germline ends. This CDR3 comprises 11 residues. The CDR3 coding sequence is TGTGCCAGCACCTTCGGGAGGGAGCTGTTTTTT. The encoded protein is CASTFGRELFF.

The V call is TRBV20-1, the J call TRBJ2-1, with 7 bases lining up with TRBD1. CDR1 and CDR2 from the germline V gene are DFQATT and SNEGSKA (reference sequence). This CDR3 is built from 15 residues. V lost 2 bases to trimming and J lost 2 bases; unmatched junction nucleotides: 6. The CDR3 is CSARRGQGTYNEQFF. Here the CDR3 DNA reads TGCAGTGCTAGAAGGGGGCAGGGGACCTACAATGAGCAGTTCTTC.

This rearrangement joins TRBV27 to TRBJ1-1; 7 bases line up with TRBD1. V lost 1 base and J lost 4; bases outside the gene matches: 9. The germline V gene has CDR1 MNHEY and CDR2 SMNVEV (reference sequence). CDR3 length: 16 amino acids. The CDR3 reads CASSLWEPTGPTEAFF. In DNA, the CDR3 is TGTGCCAGCAGTTTATGGGAACCGACAGGGCCCACTGAAGCTTTCTTT.

J is TRBJ1-2 and V is TRBV12-3 or TRBV12-4; D is perhaps TRBD1 (6 bases). Trimming stripped 7 bases from V and 3 bases from J, with 12 bases between. This CDR3 has 13 residues. This chain's CDR3 is CASTTGTYYGYTF. CDR3 nucleotides: TGTGCCAGCACTACAGGGACTTACTATGGCTACACCTTC.

The V call is TRBV29-1, the J call TRBJ1-3, with no clear D. Germline CDR1 is SQVTM and CDR2 is ANQGSEA. The CDR3 spans 11 residues. V was shortened by 6 bases and J by 6 bases, with 9 bases between the two germline ends. This chain's CDR3 is CSVADENTIYF. CDR3 bases: TGCAGCGTCGCGGACGAAAACACCATATATTTT. Filled out from reference TRBV29-1 and TRBJ1-3, the complete variable domain reads SAVISQKPSRDICQRGTSLTIQCQVDSQVTMMFWYRQQPGQSLTLIATANQGSEATYESGFVIDKFPISRPNLTFSTLTVSNMSPEDSSIYLCSVADENTIYFGEGSWLTVV.

This clonotype was seen once. V and J are TRBV12-3 or TRBV12-4 and TRBJ2-4, with D uncertain. The CDR3 extends over 11 amino acids. Trimming cost V 4 bases and J 5 bases, with 3 bases left between them. CDR3: CASSSENIQYF. The CDR3 DNA sequence: TGTGCCAGCAGTTCCGAAAACATTCAGTACTTC.

This clonotype was observed once. The chain has TRBV2 and TRBJ2-1; D unclear. Germline V gives CDR1 SNHLY, CDR2 FYNNEI. V was pared by 10 bases and J by 5 bases, with 9 bases between. This CDR3 comprises 11 residues. The CDR3 nucleotides read TGTGCCATCCCCATGAACAATGAGCAGTTCTTC. Protein: CAIPMNNEQFF.

The chain joins TRBV9 to TRBJ2-7, with D possibly matching TRBD2 (6 bases). The CDR3 covers 12 residues. V lost 3 bases and J 4 bases, leaving 8 bases between the germline ends. Germline lookup yields CDR1 SGDLS and CDR2 YYNGEE. CDR3 amino acids: CASSASGYEQYF. The CDR3 nucleotides are TGTGCCAGCAGCGCCAGCGGGTACGAGCAGTACTTC.

V gene TRBV25-1 combines with J gene TRBJ2-7; 8 bases fit TRBD1. The CDR3 is 13 amino acids. Germline V gene data show CDR1 as MGHDK and CDR2 as SYGVNS. J was trimmed by 3 bases and V by 6 bases; bases with no gene match: 4. The CDR3 nucleotides are TGTGCCAGCAGCCACAGGGGGTACTACGAGCAGTACTTC. It yields the protein CASSHRGYYEQYF.

Concerning this clonotype: Compared with germline, one end of the junction differs, possibly owing to a read error. The genes are TRBV7-7 and TRBJ2-7; no definite D call. This CDR3 region has 13 residues. Per the germline V gene, CDR1 is SSHAT and CDR2 is FNYEAQ (reference sequence). The CDR3 spells CASSLVQSHEQYF. The CDR3 nucleotides are TGTGCTAGCAGCTTAGTCCAATCTCACGAGCAGTACTTC.

This chain uses TRBV7-3 with TRBJ2-5, with 9 nucleotides matching TRBD2. This CDR3 has 16 residues. V dropped 4 bases and J dropped 5; count of bases not matched to a gene: 11. Looked up from germline, CDR1 is SGHTA and CDR2 is FQGTGA. CDR3 bases: TGTGCCAGCAGCTCAACCGGTGGCGGGGGGGCCGAGACCCAGTACTTC. Translation gives CASSSTGGGGAETQYF.

The rearrangement uses TRBV27 and TRBJ1-3; TRBD1 might be the D (5 bases). The germline V and J ends were trimmed by 5 bases and 0 bases, with 14 bases remaining between them. This CDR3 has 16 amino acids. CDR1 is MNHEY, CDR2 SMNVEV, per germline (reference sequence). The CDR3, as DNA: TGTGCCAGCAGTGGCCTTGGGACCAGCTCTGGAAACACCATATATTTT. Protein: CASSGLGTSSGNTIYF.

The chain links TRBV5-1 to TRBJ2-1; a weak D match, TRBD1 (5 bases). Per germline, CDR1 SGHRS and CDR2 YFSETQ. The CDR3 is 15 amino acids. V lost 0 bases and J 5 bases, leaving 12 bases between the germline ends. The CDR3 loop reads CASSLVAGFNNEQFF. CDR3 coding DNA: TGCGCCAGCAGCTTGGTGGCAGGGTTCAACAATGAGCAGTTCTTC.